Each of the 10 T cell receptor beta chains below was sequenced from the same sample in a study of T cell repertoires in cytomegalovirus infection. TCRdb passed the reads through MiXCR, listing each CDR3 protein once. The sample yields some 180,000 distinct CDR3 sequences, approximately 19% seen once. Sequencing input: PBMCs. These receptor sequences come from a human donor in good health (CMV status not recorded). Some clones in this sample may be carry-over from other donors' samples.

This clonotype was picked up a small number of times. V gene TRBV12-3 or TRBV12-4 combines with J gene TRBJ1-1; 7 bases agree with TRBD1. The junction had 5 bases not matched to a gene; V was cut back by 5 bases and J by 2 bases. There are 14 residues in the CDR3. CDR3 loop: CASSETGFNTEAFF. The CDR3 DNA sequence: TGTGCCAGCAGTGAGACAGGGTTTAACACTGAAGCTTTCTTT.

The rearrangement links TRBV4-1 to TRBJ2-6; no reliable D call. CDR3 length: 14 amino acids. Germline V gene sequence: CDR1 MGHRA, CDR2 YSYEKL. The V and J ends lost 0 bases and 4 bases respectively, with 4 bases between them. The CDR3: CASSQDTGANVLTF. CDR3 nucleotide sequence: TGCGCCAGCAGCCAAGATACCGGGGCCAACGTCCTGACTTTC.

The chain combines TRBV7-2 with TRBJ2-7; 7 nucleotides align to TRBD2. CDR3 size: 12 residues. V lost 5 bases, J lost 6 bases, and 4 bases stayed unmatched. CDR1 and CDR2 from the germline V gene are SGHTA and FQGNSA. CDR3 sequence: CASSRRGGEQYF. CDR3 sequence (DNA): TGTGCCAGCAGCAGGCGCGGGGGCGAGCAGTACTTC. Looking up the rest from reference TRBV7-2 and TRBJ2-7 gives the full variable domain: GAGVSQSPSNKVTEKGKDVELRCDPISGHTALYWYRQSLGQGLEFLIYFQGNSAPDKSGLPSDRFSAERTGGSVSTLTIQRTQQEDSAVYLCASSRRGGEQYFGPGTRLTVT.

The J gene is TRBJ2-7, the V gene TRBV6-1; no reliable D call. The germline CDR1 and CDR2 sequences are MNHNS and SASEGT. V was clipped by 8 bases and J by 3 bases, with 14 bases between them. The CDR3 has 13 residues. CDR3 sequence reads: CASLQPLRYEQYF. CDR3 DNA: TGTGCCAGCTTGCAGCCTCTTCGCTACGAGCAGTACTTC.

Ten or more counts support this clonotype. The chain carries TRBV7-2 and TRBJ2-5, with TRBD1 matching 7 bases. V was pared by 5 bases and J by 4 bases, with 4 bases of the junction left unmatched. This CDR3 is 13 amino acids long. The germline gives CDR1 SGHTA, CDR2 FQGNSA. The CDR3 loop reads CASSVNRGETQYF. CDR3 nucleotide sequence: TGTGCCAGCAGCGTTAACAGGGGAGAGACCCAGTACTTC. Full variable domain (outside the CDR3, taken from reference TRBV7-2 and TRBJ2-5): GAGVSQSPSNKVTEKGKDVELRCDPISGHTALYWYRQSLGQGLEFLIYFQGNSAPDKSGLPSDRFSAERTGGSVSTLTIQRTQQEDSAVYLCASSVNRGETQYFGPGTRLLVL.

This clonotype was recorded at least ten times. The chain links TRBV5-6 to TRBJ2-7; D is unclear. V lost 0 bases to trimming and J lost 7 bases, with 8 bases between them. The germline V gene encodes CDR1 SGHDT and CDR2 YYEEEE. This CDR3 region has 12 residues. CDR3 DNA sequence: TGTGCCAGCAGCTTGGCCCTCGGGGAGCAGTACTTC. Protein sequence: CASSLALGEQYF.

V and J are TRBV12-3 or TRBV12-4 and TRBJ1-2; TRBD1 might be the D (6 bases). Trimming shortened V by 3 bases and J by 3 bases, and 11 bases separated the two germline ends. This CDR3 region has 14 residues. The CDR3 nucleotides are TGTGCCAGCAGTTTTAGGGGGACGGACTATGGCTACACCTTC. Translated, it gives CASSFRGTDYGYTF.

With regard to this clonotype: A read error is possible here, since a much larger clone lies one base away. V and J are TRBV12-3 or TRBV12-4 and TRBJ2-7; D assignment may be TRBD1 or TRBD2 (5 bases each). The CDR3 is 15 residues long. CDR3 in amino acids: CVSSFRGALMGEQYF. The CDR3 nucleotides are TGTGTCAGCAGTTTTCGAGGGGCCCTAATGGGGGAGCAGTACTTC.

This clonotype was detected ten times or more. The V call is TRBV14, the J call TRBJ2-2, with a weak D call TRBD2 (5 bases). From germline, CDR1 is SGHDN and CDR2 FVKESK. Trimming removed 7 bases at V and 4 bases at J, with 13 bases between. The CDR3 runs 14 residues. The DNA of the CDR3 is TGTGCCAGCACCCGAGAGGACTTCACCGGGGAGCTGTTTTTT. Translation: CASTREDFTGELFF.

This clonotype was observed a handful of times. The CDR3 spells CSAQDRPRNTGELFF. As DNA, the CDR3 is TGCAGTGCCCAGGACCGTCCCCGAAACACCGGGGAGCTGTTTTTT. This sequence joins TRBV20-1 and TRBJ2-2; D ambiguous. Germline lookup yields CDR1 DFQATT and CDR2 SNEGSKA (reference sequence). The germline V and J ends were trimmed by 6 bases and 2 bases, with 16 bases remaining between them. The CDR3 contains 15 residues.